Below, one TCR beta chain is given with its context. A much larger clone differs by one base, so this may be a read error. TCRdb redid the calling of the PCR reads with MiXCR, one entry per CDR3 protein. The data contain under 15,000 distinct CDR3 sequences, about 18% of them singletons. This entry belongs to a study of molecular identifiers for immune sequencing clone quantification. Trimming cost V 5 bases and J 10 bases, with 11 bases left between them. The CDR3 extends over 12 amino acids. From germline, CDR1 is SEHNR and CDR2 FQNEAQ (reference sequence). The sequence was collected from a human donor in good health. Some libraries in this study had Jurkat cell RNA spiked in. The sample consisted of naive CD8+ T cells from blood, with Jurkat cell RNA spiked in. Regarding subset: FACS-sorted CD8+CD4-CCR7+CD45RA+ naive T cells. The V gene is TRBV7-9, the J gene TRBJ2-2, with D unclear. This CDR3 is CASSQGLVELFF. The CDR3 DNA is TGTGCCAGCAGCCAAGGTTTAGTGGAGCTGTTTTTT. The entire variable domain, with the rest obtained from reference TRBV7-9 and TRBJ2-2, is as follows: DTGVSQNPRHKITKRGQNVTFRCDPISEHNRLYWYRQTLGQGPEFLTYFQNEAQLEKSRLLSDRFSAERPKGSFSTLEIQRTEQGDSAMYLCASSQGLVELFFGEGSRLTVL.